The 20 T cell receptor beta chains given below trace back to one sample, sequenced in a study of cytomegalovirus exposure and HLA in healthy donors. Profiled with immunoSEQ multiplex PCR; TCRdb holds only in-frame clones, not every one. Of hundreds of thousands of clones listed, about nine tenths are singletons. The specimen sequenced was PBMCs. Receptors were obtained from a young woman in good health and CMV-seronegative.

The V and J genes are TRBV7-2 and TRBJ2-7; D perhaps matches TRBD2 (6 bases). V lost 3 bases and J 5 bases, leaving 17 bases between the germline ends. Germline CDR1 reads SGHTA; CDR2 reads FQGNSA. The CDR3 is 15 amino acids. CDR3 bases: TGTGCCAGCAGCTTGGGGGGACCCCGAAGGGACGAGCAGTACTTC. It codes for CASSLGGPRRDEQYF.

The chain couples TRBV4-1 to TRBJ2-3, with a tentative D call TRBD2 (7 bases). The germline CDR1 and CDR2 sequences are MGHRA and YSYEKL. The germline V and J ends were trimmed by 1 base and 4 bases, with 18 bases remaining between them. This CDR3 has 17 amino acids. CDR3 bases: TGCGCCAGCAGCCAAGGTACGGCGGGGGCCCTAGCAGATACGCAGTATTTT. Protein: CASSQGTAGALADTQYF.

This chain uses TRBV9 with TRBJ2-1; perhaps TRBD2 as D (6 bases). Germline V gene lookup returns CDR1 SGDLS and CDR2 YYNGEE. This CDR3 has 16 amino acids. With 0 bases removed from V and 3 bases from J, the gap between germline ends came to 13 bases. The CDR3 spells CASSVGAGPNYNEQFF. The CDR3 DNA follows: TGTGCCAGCAGCGTAGGGGCGGGACCCAACTACAATGAGCAGTTCTTC.

The chain employs TRBV5-5 and TRBJ1-1; D perhaps matches TRBD1 (5 bases). The germline CDR1 and CDR2 sequences are SGHKS and YYEKEE (reference sequence). Trimming shortened V by 4 bases and J by 2 bases, and 9 bases separated the two germline ends. The CDR3 has 13 amino acids. The CDR3 DNA is TGTGCCAGCAGCGACCAGGGAAACACTGAAGCTTTCTTT. Translation: CASSDQGNTEAFF.

This clone has a handful of counts. The chain employs TRBV7-6 and TRBJ1-2; D is uncertain. CDR1 SGHVS and CDR2 FNYEAQ come from the germline V gene. CDR3 size: 14 residues. Trimming cost V 5 bases and J 6 bases, with 16 bases left between them. The CDR3, as DNA: TGTGCCAGCAGCCTATCCCATGGGAGGGATGGCTACACCTTC. It specifies CASSLSHGRDGYTF.

This rearrangement joins TRBV28 to TRBJ1-6, with D possibly matching TRBD1 (5 bases). The CDR3 runs 14 residues. The ends were cut back, 2 bases at V and 18 bases at J, with 20 bases in the middle. CDR1 and CDR2 (germline): MDHEN, SYDVKM. CDR3 bases: TGTGCCAGCAGTTTAACAGGCCGACCAACATCAGCCCACTTT. This translates into CASSLTGRPTSAHF.

Worth noting for this clone: Germline is not matched at one junction end, which may reflect a read error. The chain has TRBV5-1 and TRBJ2-7; TRBD2 matches at 7 bases. Per the germline V gene, CDR1 is SGHRS and CDR2 is YFSETQ. The CDR3 sequence is 15 residues long. Written as DNA, the CDR3 is TGCGCCAGCGGAGGTGGGAGGGTGGAAGGCTACGAGCAGCACTTC. Encoded protein: CASGGGRVEGYEQHF.

The V call is TRBV28, the J call TRBJ1-1; D is perhaps TRBD1 (6 bases). The CDR3 spans 14 residues. CDR1 and CDR2 from the germline V gene are MDHEN and SYDVKM. V lost 6 bases to trimming and J lost 4 bases, with 15 bases between them. CDR3 loop: CASSFRGPITEAFF. DNA of the CDR3: TGTGCCAGCAGCTTCAGGGGCCCCATCACTGAAGCTTTCTTT.

This clone has just one count. This chain uses TRBV5-6 with TRBJ1-6; 8 positions agree with TRBD1. Trimming cost V 3 bases and J 9 bases; bases outside gene matches: 5. The CDR3 length is 14 residues. The germline V gene has CDR1 SGHDT and CDR2 YYEEEE. In DNA form, the CDR3 reads TGTGCCAGCAGCTGGGGACAGGAGGTTTCACCCCTCCACTTT. The encoded protein is CASSWGQEVSPLHF.

The rearrangement links TRBV6-5 to TRBJ1-6; TRBD1 is a possible D gene (6 bases). With 0 bases removed from V and 9 bases from J, the gap between germline ends came to 12 bases. The CDR3 extends over 15 amino acids. CDR1 and CDR2 from the germline V gene are MNHEY and SVGAGI. The CDR3 reads CASSYSTGFGSPLHF. The DNA for the CDR3 is TGTGCCAGCAGTTACTCCACAGGGTTCGGTTCACCCCTCCACTTT.

This chain joins TRBV19 and TRBJ2-5, with 9 bases identical to TRBD2. With V trimmed by 2 bases and J by 2 bases, 12 bases remained unmatched. The CDR3 has 18 residues. The germline CDR1 and CDR2 sequences are LNHDA and SQIVND (reference sequence). The CDR3, as DNA: TGTGCCAGTAGTATATGGGGTGAGCGGGAGGTCCTACAAGAGACCCAGTACTTC. It translates to CASSIWGEREVLQETQYF.

The chain links TRBV27 to TRBJ2-2; D not certain. Per the germline V gene, CDR1 is MNHEY and CDR2 is SMNVEV (reference sequence). The CDR3 length is 15 residues. V was trimmed by 6 bases and J by 1 base, leaving 12 bases between them. CDR3 nucleotides: TGTGCCAGCAGGGCCTTGGGCCAGAACACCGGGGAGCTGTTTTTT. Translating gives CASRALGQNTGELFF.

The CDR3 region is CSVEKVAGGQEQFF. The CDR3 region has the DNA TGCAGCGTTGAAAAAGTAGCGGGGGGCCAGGAGCAGTTCTTC. This chain uses TRBV29-1 with TRBJ2-1; TRBD2 aligns across 10 bases. This CDR3 region has 14 residues. The germline V gene has CDR1 SQVTM and CDR2 ANQGSEA. With V trimmed by 2 bases and J by 10 bases, 8 bases remained unmatched.

In this sample, this clone turned up a few times. This chain's CDR3 is CASSLGTGGNEQYF. The CDR3 region has the DNA TGCGCCAGCAGCCTCGGGACAGGGGGCAACGAGCAGTACTTC. The J gene is TRBJ2-7, the V gene TRBV5-1, with 12 bases identical to TRBD1. Germline loops: CDR1 SGHRS, CDR2 YFSETQ. The CDR3 sequence is 14 residues long. The J segment lost 5 bases and the V segment lost 4 bases, leaving 4 bases of the junction unmatched. Full variable domain (outside the CDR3, taken from reference TRBV5-1 and TRBJ2-7): KAGVTQTPRYLIKTRGQQVTLSCSPISGHRSVSWYQQTPGQGLQFLFEYFSETQRNKGNFPGRFSGRQFSNSRSEMNVSTLELGDSALYLCASSLGTGGNEQYFGPGTRLTVT.

This chain joins TRBV5-4 and TRBJ2-4, with TRBD1 as a possible D gene (6 bases). The germline gives CDR1 SGHNT, CDR2 YYREEE (reference sequence). The CDR3 has 14 amino acids. The germline V and J ends were trimmed by 1 base and 8 bases, with 13 bases remaining between them. For the CDR3, the DNA is TGTGCCAGCAGCTTGAGGTCAGAGGGGGACATTCAGTACTTC. Its translation is CASSLRSEGDIQYF.

V and J are TRBV5-1 and TRBJ2-5, with 7 bases identical to TRBD2. The CDR3 sequence is 17 residues long. Germline lookup yields CDR1 SGHRS and CDR2 YFSETQ. V shed 4 bases and J 2 bases; nucleotides not matched to a gene: 14. The CDR3 reads CASSDYPPGLGQETQYF. The CDR3 nucleotides read TGCGCCAGCAGCGATTACCCCCCCGGACTAGGACAAGAGACCCAGTACTTC.

CDR3 coding DNA: TGTGCCATCAGTGATGGACAGGTTCCCTACGAGCAGTACTTC. Its translation: CAISDGQVPYEQYF. The chain carries TRBV10-3 and TRBJ2-7, with TRBD1 matching over 7 bases. There are 14 residues in the CDR3. V shed 3 bases, J shed 2 bases, and the junction held 4 bases outside the gene matches. Germline V lookup: CDR1 ENHRY, CDR2 SYGVKD.

The chain combines TRBV5-1 with TRBJ2-7; 7 nucleotides align to TRBD1. V lost 3 bases, J lost 4 bases, and 13 bases stayed unmatched. The CDR3 sequence is 16 residues long. Per germline, CDR1 SGHRS and CDR2 YFSETQ. The CDR3 sequence is CASSSIPGQRTYEQYF. Here the CDR3 DNA reads TGCGCCAGCAGCTCAATTCCGGGACAGAGAACTTACGAGCAGTACTTC.

The chain has TRBV7-6 and TRBJ2-5; tentatively, D is TRBD1 (5 bases). Trimming took 5 bases from V and 5 from J, leaving 12 bases between them. CDR3 length: 13 residues. Germline values: CDR1 SGHVS, CDR2 FNYEAQ. In DNA, the CDR3 is TGTGCCAGCAGCCGCAGGGAAGGGGAGACCCAGTACTTC. The encoded protein is CASSRREGETQYF. The complete variable domain, with remaining parts taken from reference TRBV7-6 and TRBJ2-5, reads GAGVSQSPRYKVTKRGQDVALRCDPISGHVSLYWYRQALGQGPEFLTYFNYEAQQDKSGLPNDRFSAERPEGSISTLTIQRTEQRDSAMYRCASSRREGETQYFGPGTRLLVL.

The chain joins TRBV9 to TRBJ1-2; 8 nucleotides align to TRBD1. There are 15 residues in the CDR3. Looked up from germline, CDR1 is SGDLS and CDR2 is YYNGEE. Unmatched junction bases numbered 11, after V lost 4 bases and J lost 6 bases. The CDR3 is CASSPDRGLMDGYTF. The CDR3 bases are TGTGCCAGCAGCCCAGACAGGGGATTAATGGATGGCTACACCTTC.